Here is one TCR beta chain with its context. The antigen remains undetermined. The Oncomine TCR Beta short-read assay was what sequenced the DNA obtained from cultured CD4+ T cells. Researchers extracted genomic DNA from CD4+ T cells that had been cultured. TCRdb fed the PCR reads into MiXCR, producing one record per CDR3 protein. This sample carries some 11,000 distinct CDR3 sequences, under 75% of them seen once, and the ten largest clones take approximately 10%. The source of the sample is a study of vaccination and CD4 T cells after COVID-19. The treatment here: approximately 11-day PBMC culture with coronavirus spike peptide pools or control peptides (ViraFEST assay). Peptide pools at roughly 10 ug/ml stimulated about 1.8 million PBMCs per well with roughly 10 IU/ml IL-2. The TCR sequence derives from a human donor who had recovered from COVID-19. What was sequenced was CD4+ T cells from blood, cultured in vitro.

This CDR3 reads CASSANGGGSGNQPQHF. DNA for the CDR3: TGTGCCAGCAGTGCCAACGGAGGGGGCAGTGGCAATCAGCCCCAGCATTTT. V is TRBV2 and J is TRBJ1-5; 7 bases map to TRBD1. This CDR3 has 17 residues. The V gene's germline CDR1 is SNHLY and CDR2 FYNNEI. V was clipped by 4 bases and J by 2 bases; unmatched bases: 11.